The following is a T cell receptor (beta chain) sequence with its context. The target antigen is unknown. The sample comes from a study of beta chain features in type 1 diabetes. General study points: All four CD4+ subsets from Type 1 diabetes patients carried moderately but significantly shorter TCRB CDR3s.

The study reverse transcribed the entire isolated RNA, so it sequenced expressed TCRB transcripts. Profiling relied on immunoSEQ multiplex PCR, and the TCRdb table lists in-frame clones only, not all of them. This sample has some 240,000 clones, with approximately 16% found just once. After removal of 0 bases from V and 7 bases from J, the junction contained 9 bases not matched to a gene. Germline-derived CDR1 and CDR2 are MNHEY and SVGAGI. The CDR3 is 16 amino acids. Sequencing input: naive CD4+ T cells from blood. This chain connects TRBV6-5 to TRBJ2-7; TRBD2 matches at 10 bases. This TCR was sampled from a young man with type 1 diabetes. The CDR3 coding sequence is TGTGCCAGCAGTTACTCGACTAGCGGGCTCTCGCGTGAGCAGTACTTC. Amino acid sequence: CASSYSTSGLSREQYF.